Below, 23 T cell receptor beta chains from the same sample are listed, as sequenced in a study of long-term antiretroviral therapy in people with HIV. The immunoSEQ assay was v3.0, run at survey level. The method was immunoSEQ multiplex PCR; TCRdb's version includes in-frame clones alone and lacks a portion of them. The sample consists of 20,000 to 30,000 clones, approximately 77% of them appearing once. The starting material was unsorted PBMCs, obtained 4.4 years after starting antiretroviral therapy. These receptors were collected from a man between 25 and 39 years old with HIV.

V usage is TRBV12-5 and J usage is TRBJ2-7; D is possibly TRBD1 (6 bases). V lost 1 base and J 5 bases, leaving 9 bases between the germline ends. CDR3 length equals 13 residues. CDR1 LGHNT and CDR2 FRNRAP come from the germline V gene. The CDR3 coding sequence is TGTGCTAGTGGTTTGGGAAACAGGGACGAGCAGTACTTC. It codes for CASGLGNRDEQYF.

The chain joins TRBV27 to TRBJ2-1; D gene ambiguous. Germline V lookup: CDR1 MNHEY, CDR2 SMNVEV (reference sequence). This CDR3 is 12 amino acids long. V lost 3 bases to trimming and J lost 7 bases, with 7 bases between them. The CDR3 DNA reads as TGTGCCAGCAGTTTTTACGGGAATGAGCAGTTCTTC. Its translation: CASSFYGNEQFF.

The chain uses TRBV6-5 and TRBJ2-1; 7 bases align to TRBD1. The V gene's germline CDR1 is MNHEY and CDR2 SVGAGI. With 6 bases clipped from V and 13 bases from J, the junction kept 12 bases outside the gene matches. The CDR3 runs to 13 residues. CDR3 amino acids: CASRPPGQLTQFF. The DNA for the CDR3 is TGTGCCAGCAGGCCTCCGGGACAGTTAACTCAGTTCTTC.

The rearrangement links TRBV5-1 to TRBJ1-2, with a weak D call TRBD1 (5 bases). Trimming stripped 4 bases from V and 4 bases from J, with 11 bases between. The CDR3 runs to 13 residues. CDR1 SGHRS and CDR2 YFSETQ come from the germline V gene. Here the CDR3 reads CASSAGGTYGYTF. In nucleotides, the CDR3 is TGCGCCAGCAGCGCCGGTGGGACCTATGGCTACACCTTC.

The rearrangement joins TRBV5-1 to TRBJ2-2; D call uncertain. V was pared by 1 base and J by 2 bases, with 9 bases between. This CDR3 region has 15 residues. Per the germline V gene, CDR1 is SGHRS and CDR2 is YFSETQ. The CDR3, as DNA: TGCGCCAGCAGCTTGCAGCCAGCTAACACCGGGGAGCTGTTTTTT. Translation gives CASSLQPANTGELFF.

The chain is built from TRBV27 and TRBJ1-2; unclear D gene. CDR1 and CDR2 from the germline V gene are MNHEY and SMNVEV (reference sequence). V shed 3 bases and J shed 0 bases, with 11 bases lying between them. CDR3 size: 15 residues. CDR3 coding DNA: TGTGCCAGCAGTTTTCGGGAACAGACTAACTATGGCTACACCTTC. It translates to CASSFREQTNYGYTF.

This clone was counted a single time. This chain joins TRBV19 and TRBJ1-2; 9 nucleotides agree with TRBD1. Germline CDR1 is LNHDA and CDR2 is SQIVND (reference sequence). Unmatched junction bases numbered 4, after V lost 5 bases and J lost 3 bases. This CDR3 has 14 amino acids. As DNA, the CDR3 is TGTGCCAGTAGTCACCGGACAGGGGACTATGGCTACACCTTC. Translated: CASSHRTGDYGYTF.

The chain carries TRBV28 and TRBJ2-7; D ambiguous. This CDR3 has 11 amino acids. The V gene lost 5 bases and the J gene lost 7 bases, with 9 bases spanning the gap. Germline V lookup: CDR1 MDHEN, CDR2 SYDVKM. CDR3 nucleotide sequence: TGTGCCAGCAGTCTAGGGCTGGAGCAGTACTTC. It codes for CASSLGLEQYF.

A few counts support this clone. This chain joins TRBV27 and TRBJ1-5, with 7 bases matching TRBD1. CDR3 size: 16 residues. V was clipped by 2 bases and J by 0 bases; unmatched bases: 4. Per the germline V gene, CDR1 is MNHEY and CDR2 is SMNVEV (reference sequence). Written as DNA, the CDR3 is TGTGCCAGCAGTTTAAGAGGGACAGTTAGCAATCAGCCCCAGCATTTT. Translated, it gives CASSLRGTVSNQPQHF.

The table lists this clone with a few counts. This rearrangement joins TRBV4-2 to TRBJ2-7, with D possibly TRBD1 on 6 matching bases. This CDR3 spans 15 amino acids. Germline-derived CDR1 and CDR2 are LGHNA and YNFKEQ. Trimming removed 3 bases at V and 1 base at J, with 13 bases between. CDR3 residues: CASSQARTESYEQYF. The CDR3 DNA is TGTGCCAGCAGCCAGGCGAGGACAGAGTCCTACGAGCAGTACTTC.

This clone was picked up a small number of times. This rearrangement joins TRBV6-5 to TRBJ2-2; D gene uncertain. Trimming took off 6 bases at V and 4 bases at J, with 6 bases between the two ends. The germline V gene has CDR1 MNHEY and CDR2 SVGAGI. CDR3 size: 12 residues. The CDR3 DNA reads TGTGCCAGCAGAACCAGCACCGGGGAGCTGTTTTTT. Its translation is CASRTSTGELFF.

This chain uses TRBV15 with TRBJ2-7; no reliable D call. Trimming shortened V by 8 bases and J by 1 base, and 12 bases separated the two germline ends. In germline, CDR1 is LNHNV, CDR2 YYDKDF (reference sequence). This CDR3 comprises 13 residues. CDR3: CATRSSLSYEQYF. The CDR3 DNA is TGTGCCACCCGAAGCAGCCTATCCTACGAGCAGTACTTC.

This clone has a handful of counts. The V gene is TRBV7-9, the J gene TRBJ1-1, with D unresolved. There are 12 residues in the CDR3. Trimming stripped 5 bases from V and 1 base from J, with 5 bases between. CDR1 SEHNR and CDR2 FQNEAQ come from the germline V gene (reference sequence). The CDR3 loop is CASSGGNTEAFF. CDR3 sequence (DNA): TGTGCCAGCAGCGGCGGGAACACTGAAGCTTTCTTT. The whole variable domain, filled in from reference TRBV7-9 and TRBJ1-1, reads DTGVSQNPRHKITKRGQNVTFRCDPISEHNRLYWYRQTLGQGPEFLTYFQNEAQLEKSRLLSDRFSAERPKGSFSTLEIQRTEQGDSAMYLCASSGGNTEAFFGQGTRLTVV.

The CDR3 DNA is TGCGCCAGCAGCCAAGAAGTCGGCCCAAGAGTCATCTATGGCTACACCTTC. Protein sequence: CASSQEVGPRVIYGYTF. The J gene is TRBJ1-2, the V gene TRBV4-1; D call uncertain. CDR3 length: 17 residues. The V gene lost 0 bases and the J gene lost 4 bases, with 18 bases spanning the gap. Germline V gene lookup returns CDR1 MGHRA and CDR2 YSYEKL.

V usage is TRBV27 and J usage is TRBJ2-7; the match to TRBD2 covers 7 bases. V dropped 7 bases and J dropped 2; count of bases not matched to a gene: 11. The CDR3 totals 15 residues. Germline V gene lookup returns CDR1 MNHEY and CDR2 SMNVEV (reference sequence). CDR3 residues: CASNPSGFFPYEQYF. CDR3 sequence (DNA): TGTGCCAGCAACCCTAGCGGATTTTTCCCCTACGAGCAGTACTTC.

In DNA form, the CDR3 reads TGTGCCAGCAGTGAACACAGGGGGCGTACAGATACGCAGTATTTT. Translation gives CASSEHRGRTDTQYF. The chain recombines TRBV25-1 with TRBJ2-3, with 9 bases identical to TRBD1. The CDR3 contains 15 residues. Germline V lookup: CDR1 MGHDK, CDR2 SYGVNS. The J segment lost 3 bases and the V segment lost 2 bases, leaving 3 bases of the junction unmatched.

The rearrangement uses TRBV6-5 and TRBJ2-3; no firm D call. Trimming took off 2 bases at V and 2 bases at J, with 8 bases between the two ends. This CDR3 is 14 amino acids long. Per the germline V gene, CDR1 is MNHEY and CDR2 is SVGAGI. This CDR3 is CASSYTGPTDTQYF. In DNA form, the CDR3 reads TGTGCCAGCAGTTACACGGGCCCCACAGATACGCAGTATTTT.

This clone has only one observation. J is TRBJ1-1 and V is TRBV28, with no clear D. Germline CDR1 is MDHEN and CDR2 is SYDVKM. Trimming pared 7 bases from V and 0 bases from J, leaving 12 bases between. The length of the CDR3 is 14 residues. The CDR3 reads CASITSTMNTEAFF. CDR3 nucleotides: TGTGCCAGCATCACTTCAACTATGAACACTGAAGCTTTCTTT.

V usage is TRBV27 and J usage is TRBJ2-4, with D perhaps matching TRBD1 (5 bases). Germline CDR1 MNHEY, CDR2 SMNVEV (reference sequence). The CDR3 has 15 amino acids. V was pared by 2 bases and J by 3 bases, with 11 bases between. The CDR3 DNA is TGTGCCAGCAGTTTAAGGGGCGCGCGCAAAAACATTCAGTACTTC. It specifies CASSLRGARKNIQYF.

The chain is built from TRBV6-4 and TRBJ1-6, with D perhaps matching TRBD1 (5 bases). The CDR3 is made up of 15 amino acids. Germline V gene data show CDR1 as MRHNA and CDR2 as SNTAGT. V was shortened by 0 bases and J by 8 bases, with 11 bases between the two germline ends. This chain's CDR3 is CASSDSPLGDSPLHF. The DNA for the CDR3 is TGTGCCAGCAGTGACTCGCCCCTGGGGGATTCACCCCTCCACTTT.

This clone was counted between two and nine times. The chain joins TRBV11-3 to TRBJ2-3; maybe TRBD1 (6 bases). V was trimmed by 5 bases and J by 1 base, leaving 13 bases between them. The germline CDR1 and CDR2 sequences are SGHNT and YENEEA. CDR3 length equals 15 residues. The DNA for the CDR3 is TGTGCCAGCAGCCCGGGACCAGGGGGCACAGATACGCAGTATTTT. It codes for CASSPGPGGTDTQYF.

V usage is TRBV19 and J usage is TRBJ2-7; 10 bases are a match to TRBD1. The CDR3 runs to 15 residues. Trimming took 3 bases from V and 1 from J; bases not matched to a gene: 3. Germline V gene lookup returns CDR1 LNHDA and CDR2 SQIVND (reference sequence). This CDR3 reads CASSMGQGISYEQYF. The DNA for the CDR3 is TGTGCCAGTAGTATGGGACAGGGGATTTCCTACGAGCAGTACTTC.

This clone has a handful of counts. The V call is TRBV6-5, the J call TRBJ1-1, with D unresolved. Germline lookup yields CDR1 MNHEY and CDR2 SVGAGI. The V gene lost 8 bases and the J gene lost 2 bases, with 12 bases spanning the gap. This CDR3 is 13 amino acids long. The CDR3 coding sequence is TGTGCCAGCCGGCGGACGGGAAACACTGAAGCTTTCTTT. As protein: CASRRTGNTEAFF.